This T cell receptor (beta chain) was recorded in a study of T cells in Graves' hyperthyroidism and ophthalmopathy. Study-wide points: Also found in blood were most expanded thyroid clonotypes above 0.001. The model foresaw ophthalmopathy a median around seven months prior to onset.

Ophthalmopathy patients had Clinical Activity Score at least 3, NOSPECS grade at least 4, duration under 3 months. Exclusion of a patient resulted from uncontrolled infection, other autoimmune disease, pregnancy or lactation. Trimming cost V 4 bases and J 1 base, with 15 bases left between them. Germline CDR1 and CDR2: SGDLS and YYNGEE. This CDR3 region has 16 residues. This clonotype was recorded at least ten times. Its antigen is currently unknown. RNA transcripts were the template for amplifying TCR beta CDR3 regions. The study used the HTBI primer set for a first-round RT-PCR of the TCR CDR3. TCRdb itself ran the multiplex PCR reads through MiXCR, one entry per CDR3 protein. The data hold 200,000 to 300,000 distinct CDR3 sequences, with 16% observed a single time.

The chain links TRBV9 to TRBJ2-1; TRBD1 or TRBD2 may be the D gene (5 bases each). The source of this sequence is a woman aged 18-30 years with Graves' ophthalmopathy. The sequenced sample consisted of blood. The DNA of the CDR3 is TGTGCCAGCAGCCCTCACGTGGGGGATTCCTACAATGAGCAGTTCTTC. Translated, it gives CASSPHVGDSYNEQFF.